The source of this TCR beta chain is a study of T cell responses to AZD1222 COVID-19 vaccine. Study findings and constraints: Two doses of AZD1222 preceded a rise in Spike-specific TCR breadth and depth.

Repertoires were generated with immunoSEQ multiplex PCR, while TCRdb's copy carries only in-frame clones and drops some. The top ten clones hold roughly 9.4% of a sample with 70,000 to 90,000 clones, about 83% of them seen once. Per germline, CDR1 GTSNPN and CDR2 SVGIG (reference sequence). Trimming cost V 0 bases and J 9 bases, with 9 bases left between them. CDR3 size: 12 residues. Points on this clone: Antigen unknown.

The sequenced sample was peripheral blood, obtained on day 0 of AZD1222 vaccination. The genes are TRBV30 and TRBJ2-1; no clear D gene. The source of this sequence is an adult in good health. The CDR3 sequence: CAWSVGDVEQFF. Written as DNA, the CDR3 is TGTGCCTGGAGTGTTGGAGATGTTGAGCAGTTCTTC.